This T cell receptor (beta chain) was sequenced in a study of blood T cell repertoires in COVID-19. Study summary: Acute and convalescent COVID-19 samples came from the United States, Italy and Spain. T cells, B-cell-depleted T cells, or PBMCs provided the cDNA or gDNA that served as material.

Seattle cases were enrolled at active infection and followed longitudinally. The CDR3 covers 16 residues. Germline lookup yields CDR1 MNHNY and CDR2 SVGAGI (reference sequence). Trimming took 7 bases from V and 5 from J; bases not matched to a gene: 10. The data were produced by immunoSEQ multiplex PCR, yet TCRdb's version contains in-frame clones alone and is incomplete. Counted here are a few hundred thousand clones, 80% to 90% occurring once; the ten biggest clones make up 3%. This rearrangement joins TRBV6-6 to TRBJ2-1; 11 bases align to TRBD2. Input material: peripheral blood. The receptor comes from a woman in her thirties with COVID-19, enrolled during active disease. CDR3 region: CASTLVAGGDNNEQFF. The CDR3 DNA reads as TGTGCCAGCACCCTAGTAGCGGGAGGGGATAACAATGAGCAGTTCTTC.